The clone carrying this T cell receptor (beta chain) was found a few times. These data originate in a study of T cells of healthy individuals. TCRdb re-called the 5' RACE reads through MiXCR, storing one row per CDR3 protein. The data hold around 63,000 distinct CDR3 sequences, with 15% to 20% observed a single time. Trimming cost V 3 bases and J 0 bases; bases outside gene matches: 2. The germline V gene encodes CDR1 SGHTA and CDR2 FQGNSA. CDR3 length: 15 residues. This chain joins TRBV7-2 and TRBJ2-7; 10 nucleotides agree with TRBD2. The sequence came from a human donor in good health. CDR3 loop: CASSFSGGLSYEQYF. The CDR3 coding sequence is TGTGCCAGCAGCTTTAGCGGGGGGCTCTCCTACGAGCAGTACTTC.